This passage covers 9 T cell receptor beta chains from one sample sequenced in a study of cytotoxic CD8 clonotypes in ibrutinib-treated CLL. Data came from immunoSEQ multiplex PCR; TCRdb stores just in-frame clones and leaves some out. This table has 270,000 or so clones, roughly four fifths appearing once. Sequenced here: PBMCs, sampled at disease progression, from a patient treated with ibrutinib. The receptors come from a human donor with chronic lymphocytic leukemia.

The rearrangement links TRBV29-1 to TRBJ2-1; 11 nucleotides line up with TRBD2. Germline trimming cut 6 bases from V and 4 bases from J; bases unmatched to any gene: 5. This CDR3 spans 14 amino acids. The germline V gene has CDR1 SQVTM and CDR2 ANQGSEA. CDR3 nucleotides: TGCAGCGTAACTAGCGGGAGTGTATACAATGAGCAGTTCTTC. Amino acid sequence: CSVTSGSVYNEQFF.

The chain links TRBV7-3 to TRBJ2-5; 9 bases are a match to TRBD1. This CDR3 contains 16 residues. V lost 2 bases to trimming and J lost 3 bases; unmatched junction nucleotides: 7. The germline gives CDR1 SGHTA, CDR2 FQGTGA. The CDR3 reads CASSLFAGTGKETQYF. CDR3 nucleotides: TGTGCCAGCAGCTTATTCGCCGGGACAGGGAAAGAGACCCAGTACTTC. Combining the CDR3 with reference TRBV7-3 and TRBJ2-5 gives the whole variable domain GAGVSQTPSNKVTEKGKYVELRCDPISGHTALYWYRQSLGQGPEFLIYFQGTGAADDSGLPNDRFFAVRPEGSVSTLKIQRTERGDSAVYLCASSLFAGTGKETQYFGPGTRLLVL.

Here the CDR3 DNA reads TGTGCCAGCACAGTGGGTGATCAGCCCCAGCATTTT. Amino acid sequence: CASTVGDQPQHF. This chain connects TRBV6-5 to TRBJ1-5; D not certain. Looked up from germline, CDR1 is MNHEY and CDR2 is SVGAGI. V dropped 7 bases and J dropped 5 bases, with 9 bases sitting between them. The CDR3 contains 12 residues.

This chain connects TRBV7-2 to TRBJ2-3; TRBD2 might be the D (5 bases). Germline V CDR1 and CDR2: SGHTA, FQGNSA. Trimming cost V 5 bases and J 2 bases, with 11 bases left between them. The CDR3 sequence is 14 residues long. CDR3 protein: CASSAEGATDTQYF. CDR3 bases: TGTGCCAGCAGCGCCGAGGGCGCCACAGATACGCAGTATTTT.

The chain is built from TRBV5-1 and TRBJ2-1, with D unresolved. The CDR3 covers 15 residues. Trimming shortened V by 2 bases and J by 0 bases, and 9 bases separated the two germline ends. The V gene's germline CDR1 is SGHRS and CDR2 YFSETQ. As DNA, the CDR3 is TGCGCCAGCAGCTTTACCTCAAGCTCCTACAATGAGCAGTTCTTC. Its translation: CASSFTSSSYNEQFF.

The chain carries TRBV18 and TRBJ1-6; 9 positions match TRBD1. Losses at the gene ends were 4 bases for V and 6 bases for J; bases not matched to a gene: 7. The germline V gene encodes CDR1 KGHSH and CDR2 LQKENI. The length of the CDR3 is 16 residues. The DNA for the CDR3 is TGTGCCAGCTCACGTGACAGGGGGTCGTTTAATTCACCCCTCCACTTT. It yields the protein CASSRDRGSFNSPLHF. The whole variable domain, remainder taken from reference TRBV18 and TRBJ1-6, is NAGVMQNPRHLVRRRGQEARLRCSPMKGHSHVYWYRQLPEEGLKFMVYLQKENIIDESGMPKERFSAEFPKEGPSILRIQQVVRGDSAAYFCASSRDRGSFNSPLHFGNGTRLTVT.

This clone was seen only once. The rearrangement links TRBV7-9 to TRBJ2-7, with 10 bases fitting TRBD2. CDR1 and CDR2 (germline): SEHNR, FQNEAQ (reference sequence). V lost 5 bases to trimming and J lost 5 bases; unmatched junction nucleotides: 9. CDR3 length: 15 amino acids. CDR3 sequence: CASSIMLAGEDEQYF. As DNA, the CDR3 is TGTGCCAGCAGCATTATGCTAGCGGGAGAGGACGAGCAGTACTTC.

The V and J genes are TRBV9 and TRBJ2-3, with D maybe TRBD1 (5 bases). The CDR3 has 14 amino acids. V lost 0 bases and J 6 bases, leaving 11 bases between the germline ends. Germline CDR1 SGDLS, CDR2 YYNGEE. CDR3 residues: CASSVEGQPDTQYF. CDR3 bases: TGTGCCAGCAGCGTAGAGGGGCAGCCCGATACGCAGTATTTT.

The chain couples TRBV29-1 to TRBJ2-7; D gene ambiguous. This CDR3 has 11 amino acids. V was clipped by 5 bases and J by 4 bases, with 9 bases between them. Germline-derived CDR1 and CDR2 are SQVTM and ANQGSEA. The CDR3 region has the DNA TGCAGCGTTCGCATCGCTTACGAGCAGTACTTC. Protein sequence: CSVRIAYEQYF.